The rows below give T cell receptor beta chains drawn from one sample of a study of T-cell reconstitution after alpha-beta-depleted transplantation in children. Via MiXCR, TCRdb re-called the PCR reads, giving one row per CDR3 protein. Here the sample spans over 150,000 distinct CDR3 sequences, 6% to 7% being singletons. The sequenced sample was PBMCs from the stem cell graft donor, obtained from the stem cell graft. Source of these receptors: a human donor who donated a stem cell graft to a child with Wiskott-Aldrich syndrome. CDR3s include the opening cysteine and the closing phenylalanine or tryptophan. The D gene is left open where the match is weak. Not all rows give a size; the values are once, few, many and, for expanded clones, a class.

J: TRBJ1-3; V: TRBV5-5; size: .; D: .; DNA: TGTGCCAGCAGCTTGGAATTCGTTGCTGGAAACACCATATATTTT; CDR3: CASSLEFVAGNTIYF
J: TRBJ2-3; V: TRBV5-1; size: few; D: .; DNA: TGCGCCAGCAGCTTCTCAGGGCCCTTTAATAGAGATACGCAGTATTTT; CDR3: CASSFSGPFNRDTQYF
J: TRBJ2-2; V: TRBV6-2/TRBV6-3; size: many; D: .; DNA: TGTGCCAGCAGTTACTTGGGACACGACACCGGGGAGCTGTTTTTT; CDR3: CASSYLGHDTGELFF
J: TRBJ1-2; V: TRBV29-1; size: many; D: .; DNA: TGCAGCGTGGACAGCTATGGCTACACCTTC; CDR3: CSVDSYGYTF
J: TRBJ2-7; V: TRBV12-3/TRBV12-4; size: many; D: TRBD1; DNA: TGTGCCAGCAGTTTCTCGAGGGGGACAGGGGGCTACGAGCAGTACTTC; CDR3: CASSFSRGTGGYEQYF
J: TRBJ2-2; V: TRBV20-1; size: many; D: TRBD2; DNA: TGCAGTGCTGCGAAAAAAACGGTATCACTAGCGGGGACCGGGGAGCTGTTTTTT; CDR3: CSAAKKTVSLAGTGELFF
J: TRBJ2-7; V: TRBV9; size: many; D: .; DNA: TGTGCCAGCAGTTATGAGATCGGCTACGAGCAGTACTTC; CDR3: CASSYEIGYEQYF
J: TRBJ1-1; V: TRBV27; size: many; D: .; DNA: TGTGCCAGCAGTTTAGATGGCACCTTAATGAACACTGAAGCTTTCTTT; CDR3: CASSLDGTLMNTEAFF
J: TRBJ2-1; V: TRBV5-1; size: many; D: .; DNA: TGCGCCAGCAGCTTGGGACTCCCCTACAATGAGCAGTTCTTC; CDR3: CASSLGLPYNEQFF
J: TRBJ1-1; V: TRBV30; size: once; D: .; DNA: TGTGCCTGGAGTGTAACCCGAGCGGTGGCTTTCTTT; CDR3: CAWSVTRAVAFF
J: TRBJ2-7; V: TRBV12-3/TRBV12-4; size: many; D: .; DNA: TGTGCCAGCAGTTTAGTAGGGGCTTGGGAGCAGTACTTC; CDR3: CASSLVGAWEQYF
J: TRBJ2-7; V: TRBV6-5; size: many; D: TRBD2; DNA: TGTGCCAGCAGCCTTAGCGGGACCTACGAGCAGTACTTC; CDR3: CASSLSGTYEQYF
J: TRBJ1-5; V: TRBV12-3/TRBV12-4; size: .; D: TRBD1; DNA: TGTGCCAGCAGCATAACAGGGACAGGGCAGCCCCAGCATTTT; CDR3: CASSITGTGQPQHF
J: TRBJ1-1; V: TRBV13; size: many; D: TRBD1; DNA: TGTGCCAGCAGCACCCACAGGGGTACTGAAGCTTTCTTT; CDR3: CASSTHRGTEAFF
J: TRBJ2-1; V: TRBV7-8; size: .; D: TRBD2; DNA: TGTGCCAGCCTCTTAGGTCCGGGAGGCCTCAACATGATTATAAATGAGCAGTTCTTC; CDR3: CASLLGPGGLNMIINEQFF
J: TRBJ2-4; V: TRBV2; size: .; D: .; DNA: TGTGCCAGCAGTGAAGCTCGGCTCACCGTAACCAAAAACATTCAGTACTTC; CDR3: CASSEARLTVTKNIQYF
J: TRBJ2-1; V: TRBV5-1; size: few; D: TRBD1; DNA: TGCGCCAGCAGCCCGGGACAGGCCAAGGGCGATGAGCAGTTCTTC; CDR3: CASSPGQAKGDEQFF
J: TRBJ2-1; V: TRBV25-1; size: many; D: .; DNA: TGTGCCAGCAGTGACAGACTAGACTACAATGAGCAGTTCTTC; CDR3: CASSDRLDYNEQFF
J: TRBJ2-2; V: TRBV5-5; size: many; D: .; DNA: TGTGCCAGCAGCTTTGGACGGGGCTGGAGCGCGAACACCGGGGAGCTGTTTTTT; CDR3: CASSFGRGWSANTGELFF
J: TRBJ2-1; V: TRBV10-2; size: many; D: TRBD2; DNA: TGCGCCAGCAGGCTAGCGGGAGTCGATGAGCAGTTCTTC; CDR3: CASRLAGVDEQFF
J: TRBJ2-2; V: TRBV12-3/TRBV12-4; size: many; D: TRBD2; DNA: TGTGCCAGCAGTTTATCACCTTCGAGCGGGGGGGGCACCGGGGAGCTGTTTTTT; CDR3: CASSLSPSSGGGTGELFF
J: TRBJ1-1; V: TRBV7-9; size: many; D: .; DNA: TGTGCCAGCAGTTCAGGGTTACTGAACACTGAAGCTTTCTTT; CDR3: CASSSGLLNTEAFF
J: TRBJ2-5; V: TRBV2; size: many; D: TRBD1; DNA: TGTGCCAGCACCCCTCGGACAGGGACCCAAGAGACCCAGTACTTC; CDR3: CASTPRTGTQETQYF
J: TRBJ1-1; V: TRBV5-1; size: many; D: .; DNA: TGCGCCAGCAGCTCAGAACCTATGAACACTGAAGCTTTCTTT; CDR3: CASSSEPMNTEAFF
J: TRBJ1-6; V: TRBV27; size: few; D: .; DNA: TGTGCCAGCAAGCCAAGGAGCTCCTATAATTCACCCCTCCACTTT; CDR3: CASKPRSSYNSPLHF
J: TRBJ2-7; V: TRBV7-8; size: many; D: TRBD2; DNA: TGTGCCAGCAGCCCGGGACTAGCGGGATTAGTCTACGAGCAGTACTTC; CDR3: CASSPGLAGLVYEQYF
J: TRBJ1-5; V: TRBV28; size: many; D: .; DNA: TGTGCCAGCAGTTTGGCAGGGTCGGCCCGTCAGCCCCAGCATTTT; CDR3: CASSLAGSARQPQHF
J: TRBJ2-3; V: TRBV29-1; size: many; D: .; DNA: TGCAGCGTTGAAGCGGGAGAGGGGGATACGCAGTATTTT; CDR3: CSVEAGEGDTQYF
J: TRBJ2-7; V: TRBV7-9; size: few; D: .; DNA: TGTGCCAGCAGCTTCCAGCGGAGGCAGTACTTC; CDR3: CASSFQRRQYF
J: TRBJ2-1; V: TRBV6-2/TRBV6-3; size: few; D: TRBD2; DNA: TGTGCCAGCAGTGTCCGCAGCCTCACTAGCGGGGCGTACAATGAGCAGTTCTTC; CDR3: CASSVRSLTSGAYNEQFF
J: TRBJ1-1; V: TRBV2; size: many; D: .; DNA: TGTGCCAGCAGTGTTCGGGAGAACACTGAAGCTTTCTTT; CDR3: CASSVRENTEAFF
J: TRBJ2-7; V: TRBV28; size: many; D: TRBD2; DNA: TGTGCCAGCAGTTTTAGCGGGGGCCTGGGAGAGCAGTACTTC; CDR3: CASSFSGGLGEQYF